Presented here are 22 T cell receptor beta chains from one specimen sequenced in a study of CD8 T cells in ankylosing spondylitis. Each CDR3 protein is one row after TCRdb ran MiXCR on the 5' RACE reads. This table holds approximately 350,000 distinct CDR3 sequences, more than 20% found once. Material for sequencing was blood, either unsorted or a sorted T cell fraction (not recorded which). Every receptor here comes from a male donor with ankylosing spondylitis or in good health (not recorded which).

This clonotype showed up just a few times. J is TRBJ2-1 and V is TRBV7-8, with 7 bases lining up with TRBD1. CDR1 and CDR2 (germline): SGHVS, FQNEAQ. V shed 5 bases and J 4 bases; nucleotides not matched to a gene: 11. CDR3 size: 16 residues. CDR3 coding DNA: TGTGCCAGCAGCCAGACAGGGTGGACGGGGTACAATGAGCAGTTCTTC. It is translated as CASSQTGWTGYNEQFF. The complete variable domain, with remaining parts taken from reference TRBV7-8 and TRBJ2-1, reads GAGVSQSPRYKVAKRGQDVALRCDPISGHVSLFWYQQALGQGPEFLTYFQNEAQLDKSGLPSDRFFAERPEGSVSTLKIQRTQQEDSAVYLCASSQTGWTGYNEQFFGPGTRLTVL.

This clonotype turned up a few times. The V and J genes are TRBV12-3 or TRBV12-4 and TRBJ2-7; tentatively, D is TRBD1 (6 bases). V lost 6 bases, J lost 0 bases, and 15 bases lay in between. CDR3 size: 15 residues. The CDR3 nucleotides read TGTGCCAGCAGGCCGAACAGGGTTGGCTCCTACGAGCAGTACTTC. Translation: CASRPNRVGSYEQYF.

This clonotype was picked up many times. The CDR3 protein is CASSFTGNTEAFF. The DNA for the CDR3 is TGTGCCAGCAGCTTCACCGGGAACACTGAAGCTTTCTTT. This chain connects TRBV7-2 to TRBJ1-1, with unresolved D. Trimming cost V 3 bases and J 1 base, with 6 bases left between them. The CDR3 is made up of 13 amino acids. Germline CDR1 reads SGHTA; CDR2 reads FQGNSA. Looking up the rest from reference TRBV7-2 and TRBJ1-1 gives the full variable domain: GAGVSQSPSNKVTEKGKDVELRCDPISGHTALYWYRQSLGQGLEFLIYFQGNSAPDKSGLPSDRFSAERTGGSVSTLTIQRTQQEDSAVYLCASSFTGNTEAFFGQGTRLTVV.

V and J are TRBV12-3 or TRBV12-4 and TRBJ1-5; D not resolved. CDR3 length: 12 amino acids. V was pared by 7 bases and J by 8 bases, with 12 bases between. The DNA of the CDR3 is TGTGCCAGCACAGAAGGGTTGGAGCCCCAGCATTTT. Amino acid sequence: CASTEGLEPQHF.

This clonotype was counted a few times. This chain joins TRBV7-9 and TRBJ2-3, with 8 bases lining up with TRBD1. Trimming removed 5 bases from V and 3 bases from J; junction bases left unmatched: 7. Germline V gives CDR1 SEHNR, CDR2 FQNEAQ (reference sequence). The CDR3 sequence is 15 residues long. The CDR3 reads CASSQNTGGTDTQYF. The CDR3, as DNA: TGTGCCAGCAGCCAGAACACAGGGGGAACAGATACGCAGTATTTT.

The chain links TRBV12-3 or TRBV12-4 to TRBJ2-5, with a tentative D call TRBD1 (5 bases). The CDR3 extends over 16 amino acids. The V end lost 5 bases, the J end lost 1 base, and 17 bases lay between the germline ends. DNA for the CDR3: TGTGCCAGCAGTGCAAACCTGGCAGGGTCCCAAGAGACCCAGTACTTC. Residues: CASSANLAGSQETQYF.

V and J are TRBV5-1 and TRBJ2-7; D tentatively reads TRBD1 or TRBD2 (5 bases each). CDR3 length: 11 amino acids. Germline CDR1 SGHRS, CDR2 YFSETQ. The ends were cut back, 4 bases at V and 7 bases at J, with 9 bases in the middle. This CDR3 reads CASSTGLEQYF. CDR3 nucleotides: TGCGCCAGCAGCACGGGGCTGGAGCAGTACTTC. Filled out from reference TRBV5-1 and TRBJ2-7, the complete variable domain reads KAGVTQTPRYLIKTRGQQVTLSCSPISGHRSVSWYQQTPGQGLQFLFEYFSETQRNKGNFPGRFSGRQFSNSRSEMNVSTLELGDSALYLCASSTGLEQYFGPGTRLTVT.

In this sample, this clonotype turned up a few times. The V and J genes are TRBV4-1 and TRBJ2-3, with D perhaps assigned TRBD1 or TRBD2 (5 bases each). The germline gives CDR1 MGHRA, CDR2 YSYEKL. The CDR3 is 16 residues long. The V end lost 3 bases, the J end lost 5 bases, and 18 bases lay between the germline ends. CDR3 loop: CASSQDPPGLQDTQYF. The CDR3 DNA is TGCGCCAGCAGCCAGGACCCCCCGGGGCTGCAAGATACGCAGTATTTT.

The chain is built from TRBV6-1 and TRBJ2-1, with TRBD2 identical over 8 bases. This CDR3 contains 15 residues. CDR1 and CDR2 from the germline V gene are MNHNS and SASEGT. Trimming at V came to 5 bases and at J to 7 bases, leaving 10 bases not matched to a gene. CDR3: CASSPYSGGFNEQFF. The DNA for the CDR3 is TGTGCCAGCAGTCCCTATTCGGGGGGGTTTAATGAGCAGTTCTTC.

The rearrangement links TRBV13 to TRBJ2-7; 8 positions agree with TRBD1. The CDR3 spans 13 residues. After removal of 5 bases from V and 6 bases from J, the junction contained 6 bases not matched to a gene. The germline V gene has CDR1 PRHDT and CDR2 FYEKMQ (reference sequence). The CDR3 DNA reads as TGTGCCAGCAGCATAAGACAGGGGATCGAGCAGTACTTC. This sequence encodes CASSIRQGIEQYF.

The rearrangement uses TRBV15 and TRBJ2-5, with a tentative D call TRBD2 (7 bases). The CDR3 runs 17 residues. Per the germline V gene, CDR1 is LNHNV and CDR2 is YYDKDF (reference sequence). V was shortened by 5 bases and J by 5 bases, with 24 bases between the two germline ends. The DNA for the CDR3 is TGTGCCACCAGCTCCCACGGGGGGCGCATAGGGGAGGAGACCCAGTACTTC. Amino acid sequence: CATSSHGGRIGEETQYF.

This clonotype was seen a handful of times. The V and J genes are TRBV9 and TRBJ2-7, with 7 bases identical to TRBD1. V lost 3 bases and J lost 7; bases outside the gene matches: 7. In germline, CDR1 is SGDLS, CDR2 YYNGEE. The CDR3 sequence is 13 residues long. CDR3 protein: CASSGGPTGEQYF. The CDR3, as DNA: TGTGCCAGCAGCGGGGGACCGACAGGGGAGCAGTACTTC. Together with reference TRBV9 and TRBJ2-7, the CDR3 gives the full variable domain: DSGVTQTPKHLITATGQRVTLRCSPRSGDLSVYWYQQSLDQGLQFLIQYYNGEERAKGNILERFSAQQFPDLHSELNLSSLELGDSALYFCASSGGPTGEQYFGPGTRLTVT.

This chain joins TRBV20-1 and TRBJ2-1; 10 bases match TRBD2. The V gene's germline CDR1 is DFQATT and CDR2 SNEGSKA (reference sequence). V lost 0 bases to trimming and J lost 4 bases; unmatched junction nucleotides: 9. The CDR3 sequence is 17 residues long. CDR3 protein: CSARDRGSGGIYNEQFF. The DNA of the CDR3 is TGCAGTGCTAGAGATCGGGGTAGCGGGGGGATATACAATGAGCAGTTCTTC.

The chain couples TRBV29-1 to TRBJ1-2; no definite D call. V shed 2 bases and J shed 7 bases, with 11 bases lying between them. CDR3 size: 12 residues. Germline values: CDR1 SQVTM, CDR2 ANQGSEA. CDR3 nucleotides: TGCAGCGTTGAATGGGGTAACGGTGGCTACACCTTC. Encoded protein: CSVEWGNGGYTF.

This clonotype was observed a handful of times. CDR3 DNA: TGTGCCAGCAGCTCGGACAGGGCCTCCTACAATGAGCAGTTCTTC. This translates into CASSSDRASYNEQFF. The rearrangement links TRBV6-1 to TRBJ2-1, with 8 bases matching TRBD1. Germline V lookup: CDR1 MNHNS, CDR2 SASEGT. The V segment lost 6 bases and the J segment 0 bases; nucleotides outside the gene matches: 4. The CDR3 has 15 amino acids.

Remarks on this clonotype: This sequence may be a read error, since a much larger clone differs from it by one base. This sequence joins TRBV12-3 or TRBV12-4 and TRBJ2-2; D possibly corresponds to TRBD1 (5 bases). The CDR3 covers 14 residues. Between the trimmed V and J ends, which lost 3 bases and 1 base, there was a span of 6 bases. CDR3 coding DNA: TGTGCCAGCAGTTTTACAGGGAACACCGGGGAGCTGTTTTTT. The encoded protein is CASSFTGNTGELFF.

This chain uses TRBV12-3 or TRBV12-4 with TRBJ2-5, with D possibly TRBD1 on 6 matching bases. The CDR3 runs to 16 residues. V was clipped by 7 bases and J by 0 bases, with 18 bases between them. The DNA of the CDR3 is TGTGCCAGCACCCCCCGGGACAACTTGTACCAAGAGACCCAGTACTTC. Amino acid sequence: CASTPRDNLYQETQYF.

This clonotype was seen a few times. The chain has TRBV6-1 and TRBJ2-3, with 10 positions matching TRBD2. This CDR3 spans 18 amino acids. Trimming cost V 6 bases and J 1 base; bases outside gene matches: 13. CDR1 and CDR2 (germline): MNHNS, SASEGT. In nucleotides, the CDR3 is TGTGCCAGCAGCCGTAACCCCTTAGGGACTAGCGGCACAGATACGCAGTATTTT. Amino acids: CASSRNPLGTSGTDTQYF.

This chain uses TRBV29-1 with TRBJ2-3, with 11 bases fitting TRBD2. The junction had 15 bases not matched to a gene; V was cut back by 7 bases and J by 0 bases. The CDR3 has 18 amino acids. The germline CDR1 and CDR2 sequences are SQVTM and ANQGSEA. The CDR3 bases are TGCAGCGCCGGAGGGGTCCTAGCGGGGGGACCGAGCACAGATACGCAGTATTTT. Protein product: CSAGGVLAGGPSTDTQYF.

The sample holds a few counts of this clonotype. CDR3 loop: CASSPGGQGTDTQYF. DNA of the CDR3: TGTGCCAGCAGCCCCGGGGGGCAGGGCACAGATACGCAGTATTTT. The rearrangement uses TRBV4-2 and TRBJ2-3; possible D gene TRBD2, 7 bases. V was shortened by 4 bases and J by 1 base, with 12 bases between the two germline ends. This CDR3 region has 15 residues. The germline V gene encodes CDR1 LGHNA and CDR2 YNFKEQ.

This chain links TRBV29-1 with TRBJ2-4; possibly TRBD1 or TRBD2 for D (5 bases each). Germline assignment: CDR1 SQVTM and CDR2 ANQGSEA. The CDR3 totals 12 residues. The V end lost 0 bases, the J end lost 7 bases, and 7 bases lay between the germline ends. The CDR3 here is CSVEDWGNIQYF. As DNA, the CDR3 is TGCAGCGTTGAAGACTGGGGGAACATTCAGTACTTC. Looking up the rest from reference TRBV29-1 and TRBJ2-4 gives the full variable domain: SAVISQKPSRDICQRGTSLTIQCQVDSQVTMMFWYRQQPGQSLTLIATANQGSEATYESGFVIDKFPISRPNLTFSTLTVSNMSPEDSSIYLCSVEDWGNIQYFGAGTRLSVL.

The chain uses TRBV9 and TRBJ2-7; a weak D match, TRBD1 (6 bases). Germline CDR1 is SGDLS and CDR2 is YYNGEE. The CDR3 is 15 amino acids. Trimming left V 4 bases short and J 0 bases short, with 14 bases between. DNA for the CDR3: TGTGCCAGCAGCTTTGGACAGTCCTCCTCCTACGAGCAGTACTTC. This encodes CASSFGQSSSYEQYF.